Below, 21 T cell receptor beta chains from the same sample are listed, as sequenced in a study of T cell responses to AZD1222 COVID-19 vaccine. Only in-frame clones appear in the TCRdb table, and some are missing; sequencing was by immunoSEQ multiplex PCR. Among 90,000 to 150,000 clones, about 88% were seen once, and the ten largest hold 2% to 2.5%. The material sequenced was peripheral blood, taken on day 0 of AZD1222 vaccination. Source of these receptors: an adult in good health.

The gene calls are TRBV4-1 and TRBJ1-2; 9 nucleotides line up with TRBD1. Germline lookup yields CDR1 MGHRA and CDR2 YSYEKL. The CDR3 covers 15 residues. V trimming: 2 bases; J trimming: 5 bases; junction bases outside the gene matches: 6. In DNA, the CDR3 is TGCGCCAGCAGCCAACAGGACAGGGGAACATATGGCTACACCTTC. It codes for CASSQQDRGTYGYTF.

This clone showed up just once. The gene calls are TRBV7-3 and TRBJ2-1, with TRBD2 identical over 15 bases. V lost 5 bases and J lost 8; bases outside the gene matches: 10. The CDR3 extends over 17 amino acids. Germline CDR1 reads SGHTA; CDR2 reads FQGTGA. CDR3 sequence reads: CASSRTSGRAPVHEQFF. Written as DNA, the CDR3 is TGTGCCAGCAGCCGGACTAGCGGGAGGGCCCCGGTCCATGAGCAGTTCTTC.

The chain has TRBV27 and TRBJ1-1; 8 bases are shared with TRBD1. The CDR3 runs to 19 residues. Germline assignment: CDR1 MNHEY and CDR2 SMNVEV (reference sequence). V lost 4 bases to trimming and J lost 1 base; unmatched junction nucleotides: 17. CDR3 protein: CASSYRRGGVGTGNTEAFF. CDR3 bases: TGTGCCAGCAGTTACCGAAGGGGAGGGGTCGGGACAGGGAACACTGAAGCTTTCTTT.

The V call is TRBV5-4, the J call TRBJ2-5; no clear D. V was shortened by 3 bases and J by 4 bases, with 13 bases between the two germline ends. CDR3 size: 14 residues. Germline V CDR1 and CDR2: SGHNT, YYREEE (reference sequence). The CDR3 is CASSSRWGGETQYF. CDR3 sequence (DNA): TGTGCCAGCAGCTCGAGGTGGGGTGGAGAGACCCAGTACTTC.

This rearrangement joins TRBV5-4 to TRBJ2-7; D might be TRBD1 or TRBD2, each matching 5 bases. The germline V and J ends were trimmed by 0 bases and 3 bases, with 7 bases remaining between them. The CDR3 is made up of 13 amino acids. Germline V gene sequence: CDR1 SGHNT, CDR2 YYREEE (reference sequence). CDR3 region: CASSLEGSYEQYF. DNA of the CDR3: TGTGCCAGCAGCTTGGAGGGGAGCTACGAGCAGTACTTC.

J is TRBJ2-7 and V is TRBV29-1; D possibly corresponds to TRBD1 (5 bases). The V end was cut by 4 bases, the J end by 3 bases, with 7 bases between. CDR1 SQVTM and CDR2 ANQGSEA come from the germline V gene. The CDR3 sequence is 11 residues long. CDR3 DNA sequence: TGCAGCGTTGTAAGGGGCTACGAGCAGTACTTC. Protein product: CSVVRGYEQYF.

This sequence joins TRBV18 and TRBJ2-2; D might be TRBD1 (6 bases). The germline V gene encodes CDR1 KGHSH and CDR2 LQKENI. CDR3 length equals 15 residues. Trimming stripped 2 bases from V and 6 bases from J, with 13 bases between. CDR3 loop: CASSPGGDLAGELFF. The CDR3 nucleotides read TGTGCCAGCTCACCAGGGGGCGATCTCGCCGGGGAGCTGTTTTTT.

The chain links TRBV24-1 to TRBJ2-1; 8 bases map to TRBD1. V gave up 4 bases and J gave up 9 bases; unmatched junction bases: 10. The germline gives CDR1 KGHDR, CDR2 SFDVKD. The CDR3 totals 15 residues. CDR3 DNA sequence: TGTGCCACCAGTGACTTTACCCGGGACAGGACTGAGCAGTTCTTC. Translated, it gives CATSDFTRDRTEQFF.

The V and J genes are TRBV6-1 and TRBJ2-2, with a weak D call TRBD2 (6 bases). The V gene lost 3 bases and the J gene lost 9 bases, with 11 bases spanning the gap. Germline V gives CDR1 MNHNS, CDR2 SASEGT. The CDR3 is made up of 13 amino acids. CDR3 residues: CASSDSGRRELFF. CDR3 DNA: TGTGCCAGCAGTGACAGCGGGCGGAGGGAGCTGTTTTTT.

The rearrangement joins TRBV9 to TRBJ2-7; D is unclear. The germline V and J ends were trimmed by 0 bases and 2 bases, with 12 bases remaining between them. CDR1 and CDR2 from the germline V gene are SGDLS and YYNGEE. The CDR3 extends over 15 amino acids. For the CDR3, the DNA is TGTGCCAGCAGCGTAGTCCCTACTGGTACCTACGAGCAGTACTTC. Protein product: CASSVVPTGTYEQYF.

The chain couples TRBV19 to TRBJ2-7; 9 positions match TRBD1. Germline assignment: CDR1 LNHDA and CDR2 SQIVND (reference sequence). Losses at the gene ends were 6 bases for V and 5 bases for J; bases not matched to a gene: 8. The CDR3 has 14 amino acids. CDR3 residues: CASRRTGAKNEQYF. The CDR3, as DNA: TGTGCCAGTAGAAGGACAGGGGCGAAGAACGAGCAGTACTTC.

V usage is TRBV5-4 and J usage is TRBJ2-3; 10 bases are shared with TRBD2. The germline gives CDR1 SGHNT, CDR2 YYREEE (reference sequence). The junction had 4 bases not matched to a gene; V was cut back by 4 bases and J by 2 bases. The CDR3 is 15 residues long. In DNA form, the CDR3 reads TGTGCCAGCAGCCCTAGCGGGAGAATCACAGATACGCAGTATTTT. This gives the protein CASSPSGRITDTQYF.

The gene calls are TRBV14 and TRBJ1-1; 7 bases align to TRBD1. V shed 1 base and J 2 bases; nucleotides not matched to a gene: 4. The germline CDR1 and CDR2 sequences are SGHDN and FVKESK. The CDR3 runs 15 residues. The CDR3 protein is CASSQVNRGNTEAFF. Here the CDR3 DNA reads TGTGCCAGCAGCCAAGTCAACAGGGGCAACACTGAAGCTTTCTTT.

This chain connects TRBV9 to TRBJ2-1, with TRBD2 matching 9 bases. Germline loops: CDR1 SGDLS, CDR2 YYNGEE. This CDR3 has 17 amino acids. V lost 0 bases, J lost 8 bases, and 12 bases stayed unmatched. CDR3 residues: CASSVGVGSGSHHEQFF. Written as DNA, the CDR3 is TGTGCCAGCAGCGTAGGAGTCGGTAGCGGGAGTCACCATGAGCAGTTCTTC.

About this clone: In the same sample, other DNA sequences code for this CDR3. The V gene is TRBV5-4, the J gene TRBJ1-6; D remains ambiguous. Germline V gene lookup returns CDR1 SGHNT and CDR2 YYREEE (reference sequence). There are 13 residues in the CDR3. The V end lost 0 bases, the J end lost 7 bases, and 5 bases lay between the germline ends. CDR3 sequence reads: CASSLDGNSPLHF. The CDR3 region has the DNA TGTGCCAGCAGCTTGGATGGGAATTCACCCCTCCACTTT.

With regard to this clone: One end of the junction does not line up with germline, which may come from a read error. CDR3 sequence reads: CASSPFGLAQGVF. The CDR3 DNA follows: TGTGCCAGCAGCCCCTTTGGGCTAGCTCAGGGGGTCTTC. The chain has TRBV7-6 and TRBJ2-1; 7 bases fit TRBD1. Germline V lookup: CDR1 SGHVS, CDR2 FNYEAQ. This CDR3 spans 13 amino acids.

The J gene is TRBJ2-5, the V gene TRBV19; D remains unclear. Germline values: CDR1 LNHDA, CDR2 SQIVND (reference sequence). The V gene lost 4 bases and the J gene lost 5 bases, with 11 bases spanning the gap. The CDR3 is 13 residues long. CDR3 loop: CASSRWAGETQYF. In DNA, the CDR3 is TGTGCCAGTAGTAGGTGGGCCGGGGAGACCCAGTACTTC.

This chain links TRBV3-1 (or the pseudogene TRBV3-2) with TRBJ1-2, with TRBD1 as a possible D gene (5 bases). Germline V CDR1 and CDR2: LGHDT, YNNKEL (reference sequence). The CDR3 totals 14 residues. Trimming shortened V by 1 base and J by 2 bases, and 8 bases separated the two germline ends. CDR3 loop: CASSQGSGNYGYTF. CDR3 in DNA: TGTGCCAGCAGCCAAGGTTCAGGGAACTATGGCTACACCTTC.

This chain connects TRBV24-1 to TRBJ2-5; D is undetermined. CDR1 is KGHDR and CDR2 is SFDVKD in the germline V gene. The CDR3 is 12 residues long. The V and J ends lost 9 bases and 5 bases respectively, with 12 bases between them. The CDR3 sequence is CATRSSPETQYF. In DNA form, the CDR3 reads TGTGCCACCCGTAGCAGTCCGGAGACCCAGTACTTC.

The chain recombines TRBV19 with TRBJ1-5, with 10 bases identical to TRBD1. CDR1 LNHDA and CDR2 SQIVND come from the germline V gene (reference sequence). V shed 6 bases, J shed 0 bases, and the junction held 11 bases outside the gene matches. The CDR3 runs to 18 residues. The CDR3 is CASRTGTGASYSNQPQHF. DNA for the CDR3: TGTGCCAGTAGGACCGGGACAGGGGCCTCCTATAGCAATCAGCCCCAGCATTTT. Looking up the rest from reference TRBV19 and TRBJ1-5 gives the full variable domain: DGGITQSPKYLFRKEGQNVTLSCEQNLNHDAMYWYRQDPGQGLRLIYYSQIVNDFQKGDIAEGYSVSREKKESFPLTVTSAQKNPTAFYLCASRTGTGASYSNQPQHFGDGTRLSIL.

This chain links TRBV3-1 (or the pseudogene TRBV3-2) with TRBJ1-6, with D unresolved. Trimming took off 0 bases at V and 0 bases at J, with 3 bases between the two ends. CDR3 length: 15 residues. Germline lookup yields CDR1 LGHDT and CDR2 YNNKEL (reference sequence). CDR3 amino acids: CASSQESSYNSPLHF. The DNA for the CDR3 is TGTGCCAGCAGCCAAGAATCCTCCTATAATTCACCCCTCCACTTT.